A single sample is the source of the 26 T cell receptor beta chains below, sequenced in a study of cytomegalovirus exposure and HLA in healthy donors. The PCR ran on 60 Vbeta and 13 Jbeta primers. Sequencing was performed with immunoSEQ multiplex PCR; in TCRdb, only in-frame clones are kept and a portion is missing. The table lists some 270,000 clones, about four fifths of them singletons. Sequencing was done on a sample of PBMCs. These receptor sequences come from a girl aged 2 to 9 in good health and CMV-seronegative.

J is TRBJ2-1 and V is TRBV6-1; D not certain. CDR1 and CDR2 from the germline V gene are MNHNS and SASEGT. Trimming removed 2 bases from V and 8 bases from J, with 7 bases in between. This CDR3 has 12 amino acids. CDR3 sequence: CASSEIRDEQFF. CDR3 sequence (DNA): TGTGCCAGCAGTGAAATCCGGGATGAGCAGTTCTTC.

The J gene is TRBJ1-2, the V gene TRBV5-6; D remains ambiguous. The CDR3 is made up of 12 amino acids. Trimming shortened V by 4 bases and J by 8 bases, and 12 bases separated the two germline ends. Germline V gene sequence: CDR1 SGHDT, CDR2 YYEEEE. The CDR3 DNA follows: TGTGCCAGCAGCGTTGACGCGGGGGGCTACACCTTC. This sequence encodes CASSVDAGGYTF. Looking up the rest from reference TRBV5-6 and TRBJ1-2 gives the full variable domain: DAGVTQSPTHLIKTRGQQVTLRCSPKSGHDTVSWYQQALGQGPQFIFQYYEEEERQRGNFPDRFSGHQFPNYSSELNVNALLLGDSALYLCASSVDAGGYTFGSGTRLTVV.

The chain recombines TRBV2 with TRBJ1-2, with 10 bases that match TRBD1. The CDR3 extends over 15 amino acids. The J segment lost 7 bases and the V segment lost 1 base, leaving 6 bases of the junction unmatched. Germline V CDR1 and CDR2: SNHLY, FYNNEI. The CDR3 sequence: CASSEDWTGGFGYTF. CDR3 DNA sequence: TGTGCCAGCAGTGAAGATTGGACAGGGGGATTTGGCTACACCTTC.

The V and J genes are TRBV28 and TRBJ1-5; 7 nucleotides line up with TRBD1. J gave up 2 bases and V 10 bases, and 20 bases lay outside the gene matches. The CDR3 is made up of 18 amino acids. Germline lookup yields CDR1 MDHEN and CDR2 SYDVKM. The CDR3 sequence is CATTGALGRERGNQPQHF. CDR3 bases: TGTGCCACCACAGGGGCCCTAGGACGTGAAAGGGGCAATCAGCCCCAGCATTTT.

The CDR3: CASRHPNTEAFF. CDR3 nucleotide sequence: TGTGCCAGCCGACACCCGAACACTGAAGCTTTCTTT. The rearrangement links TRBV2 to TRBJ1-1; no definite D call. The germline V gene has CDR1 SNHLY and CDR2 FYNNEI. CDR3 length: 12 residues. Trimming left V 8 bases short and J 1 base short, with 8 bases between.

This chain links TRBV5-1 with TRBJ2-1, with 8 nucleotides matching TRBD1. Germline loops: CDR1 SGHRS, CDR2 YFSETQ. The J segment lost 3 bases and the V segment lost 6 bases, leaving 5 bases of the junction unmatched. The CDR3 length is 14 residues. CDR3 in DNA: TGCGCCAGCACAGGGACAGGAGTCTACAATGAGCAGTTCTTC. Translating it yields CASTGTGVYNEQFF.

Notes on this clone: One end of the junction fails to match germline, which may point to a read error. This chain links TRBV4-2 with TRBJ2-3; D is perhaps TRBD1 (6 bases). This CDR3 spans 10 amino acids. Looked up from germline, CDR1 is LGHNA and CDR2 is YNFKEQ. For the CDR3, the DNA is TGTGCCAGCAGCCACGCTCACAGGGATTTT. It translates to CASSHAHRDF.

The table lists this clone with a few counts. The chain is built from TRBV5-1 and TRBJ2-5; possibly TRBD2 for D (6 bases). Germline assignment: CDR1 SGHRS and CDR2 YFSETQ. Trimming shortened V by 3 bases and J by 4 bases, and 10 bases separated the two germline ends. The CDR3 extends over 13 amino acids. CDR3 in amino acids: CASSYGLLETQYF. The CDR3 region has the DNA TGCGCCAGCAGCTATGGACTACTAGAGACCCAGTACTTC.

The chain carries TRBV29-1 and TRBJ1-5, with 10 bases lining up with TRBD1. V shed 7 bases, J shed 9 bases, and the junction held 9 bases outside the gene matches. Germline assignment: CDR1 SQVTM and CDR2 ANQGSEA. The CDR3 spans 13 residues. CDR3 nucleotide sequence: TGCAGCGCCCGACAGGGGGCAAGGGGGCCCCAGCATTTT. Its protein is CSARQGARGPQHF.

The rearrangement links TRBV7-3 to TRBJ1-2, with D unresolved. The germline V gene has CDR1 SGHTA and CDR2 FQGTGA. This CDR3 spans 13 amino acids. Trimming stripped 1 base from V and 5 bases from J, with 8 bases between. The CDR3 nucleotides are TGTGCCAGCAGCTTAAGAGGAGAATATGGCTACACCTTC. Translation: CASSLRGEYGYTF.

CDR3 in DNA: TGTGCCAGCAGCTTGGGGCCTAGCGGGGGGTACGAGCAGTACTTC. Translation: CASSLGPSGGYEQYF. This chain uses TRBV5-4 with TRBJ2-7; 11 bases line up with TRBD2. Losses at the gene ends were 0 bases for V and 4 bases for J; bases not matched to a gene: 3. Germline assignment: CDR1 SGHNT and CDR2 YYREEE (reference sequence). This CDR3 region has 15 residues.

V gene TRBV6-5 combines with J gene TRBJ2-3; no definite D call. CDR1 is MNHEY and CDR2 is SVGAGI in the germline V gene. Trimming left V 8 bases short and J 3 bases short, with 12 bases between. The CDR3 covers 13 residues. CDR3 sequence (DNA): TGTGCCAGCTCCCGCAAAGCTACAGATACGCAGTATTTT. Translating it yields CASSRKATDTQYF.

This chain links TRBV12-5 with TRBJ2-3, with TRBD1 matching 7 bases. The V segment lost 1 base and the J segment 2 bases; nucleotides outside the gene matches: 15. The length of the CDR3 is 19 residues. CDR1 and CDR2 (germline): LGHNT, FRNRAP. In DNA, the CDR3 is TGTGCTAGTGGTTTGGCTAAGCCCGGGACAGTCACTTTCACAGATACGCAGTATTTT. This codes for CASGLAKPGTVTFTDTQYF. Supplemented by reference TRBV12-5 and TRBJ2-3, the full variable domain reads DARVTQTPRHKVTEMGQEVTMRCQPILGHNTVFWYRQTMMQGLELLAYFRNRAPLDDSGMPKDRFSAEMPDATLATLKIQPSEPRDSAVYFCASGLAKPGTVTFTDTQYFGPGTRLTVL.

V usage is TRBV5-1 and J usage is TRBJ2-6; D might be TRBD1 (6 bases). There are 16 residues in the CDR3. With 6 bases removed from V and 0 bases from J, the gap between germline ends came to 13 bases. Germline values: CDR1 SGHRS, CDR2 YFSETQ. CDR3 amino acids: CASKDRPSSGANVLTF. DNA for the CDR3: TGCGCCAGCAAAGACAGGCCCAGCTCTGGGGCCAACGTCCTGACTTTC. Drawing the rest from reference TRBV5-1 and TRBJ2-6, the complete variable domain is KAGVTQTPRYLIKTRGQQVTLSCSPISGHRSVSWYQQTPGQGLQFLFEYFSETQRNKGNFPGRFSGRQFSNSRSEMNVSTLELGDSALYLCASKDRPSSGANVLTFGAGSRLTVL.

This rearrangement joins TRBV7-6 to TRBJ2-7; TRBD2 agrees at 8 bases. Trimming cost V 1 base and J 2 bases; bases outside gene matches: 4. CDR3 length: 15 amino acids. In germline, CDR1 is SGHVS, CDR2 FNYEAQ. CDR3 region: CASSLGVSGTYEQYF. The CDR3 nucleotides read TGTGCCAGCAGCTTAGGGGTTAGCGGGACCTACGAGCAGTACTTC.

This clone came up a few times. V is TRBV10-3 and J is TRBJ1-1; D not certain. Germline V gene data show CDR1 as ENHRY and CDR2 as SYGVKD. The CDR3 runs to 12 residues. The germline V and J ends were trimmed by 8 bases and 1 base, with 8 bases remaining between them. Here the CDR3 reads CAIGFANTEAFF. The CDR3 nucleotides read TGTGCCATCGGCTTTGCGAACACTGAAGCTTTCTTT.

This chain's CDR3 is CASSRRDTLTKNIQYF. CDR3 nucleotides: TGCGCCAGCAGCCGCCGGGACACTCTTACCAAAAACATTCAGTACTTC. V and J are TRBV4-1 and TRBJ2-4, with TRBD1 as a possible D gene (6 bases). Germline-derived CDR1 and CDR2 are MGHRA and YSYEKL. V lost 4 bases, J lost 2 bases, and 15 bases lay in between. The CDR3 has 16 residues.

J is TRBJ2-7 and V is TRBV28, with TRBD1 as a possible D gene (5 bases). The length of the CDR3 is 12 residues. Trimming removed 5 bases at V and 7 bases at J, with 12 bases between. CDR1 MDHEN and CDR2 SYDVKM come from the germline V gene. CDR3 sequence (DNA): TGTGCCAGCAGTCAACGAGGACAAGAGCAGTACTTC. This translates into CASSQRGQEQYF.

The J gene is TRBJ1-1, the V gene TRBV2; D might be TRBD1 (5 bases). Germline V gene data show CDR1 as SNHLY and CDR2 as FYNNEI. CDR3 size: 11 residues. The ends were cut back, 6 bases at V and 5 bases at J, with 7 bases in the middle. This CDR3 reads CASSRQTEAFF. The CDR3 nucleotides are TGTGCCAGCAGCCGACAGACTGAAGCTTTCTTT.

This chain uses TRBV6-5 with TRBJ1-2, with a weak D call TRBD1 (5 bases). V was pared by 6 bases and J by 4 bases, with 12 bases between. CDR3 length: 13 amino acids. Germline V gene sequence: CDR1 MNHEY, CDR2 SVGAGI. The CDR3 loop reads CASSPGLLYGYTF. In nucleotides, the CDR3 is TGTGCCAGCAGCCCGGGACTGCTCTATGGCTACACCTTC.

The chain employs TRBV9 and TRBJ2-5; perhaps TRBD2 as D (7 bases). Between the trimmed V and J ends, which lost 4 bases and 4 bases, there was a span of 14 bases. Germline V CDR1 and CDR2: SGDLS, YYNGEE. This CDR3 is 14 amino acids long. The CDR3 loop is CASSPRGGGETQYF. The CDR3 nucleotides are TGTGCCAGCAGCCCCCGAGGGGGGGGAGAGACCCAGTACTTC.

This chain uses TRBV6-1 with TRBJ1-1; TRBD1 agrees at 7 bases. The CDR3 spans 16 residues. Per the germline V gene, CDR1 is MNHNS and CDR2 is SASEGT. The V and J ends lost 3 bases and 0 bases, in that order; junction bases with no gene match: 7. The CDR3 reads CASSEPGQRMNTEAFF. CDR3 nucleotide sequence: TGTGCCAGCAGTGAGCCGGGACAGCGGATGAACACTGAAGCTTTCTTT.

V and J are TRBV11-1 and TRBJ2-3, with D possibly being TRBD2 (6 bases). The CDR3 loop spans 13 amino acids. V shed 3 bases and J shed 5 bases, with 9 bases lying between them. Germline V gene data show CDR1 as SGHAT and CDR2 as FQDESV (reference sequence). CDR3 protein: CASSLGGQDTQYF. The CDR3 DNA reads TGTGCCAGCAGCTTGGGAGGACAAGATACGCAGTATTTT.

The chain joins TRBV29-1 to TRBJ2-1, with 9 bases that match TRBD2. V dropped 4 bases and J dropped 3; count of bases not matched to a gene: 13. The CDR3 is made up of 17 amino acids. Germline V CDR1 and CDR2: SQVTM, ANQGSEA. CDR3 protein: CSVAGTVGTSSYNEQFF. The DNA of the CDR3 is TGCAGCGTTGCAGGGACAGTTGGGACTAGCAGCTACAATGAGCAGTTCTTC.

This chain uses TRBV27 with TRBJ2-5, with 7 bases aligning to TRBD2. The CDR3 covers 14 residues. The germline V gene encodes CDR1 MNHEY and CDR2 SMNVEV (reference sequence). V was clipped by 6 bases and J by 3 bases; unmatched bases: 7. The DNA of the CDR3 is TGTGCCAGCAGAAGTTTGCTAGCGGAAGAGACCCAGTACTTC. Translated: CASRSLLAEETQYF.

V gene TRBV12-5 combines with J gene TRBJ2-7, with TRBD2 identical over 9 bases. The trim removed 2 bases at V and 5 bases at J, leaving 7 bases unmatched. The CDR3 totals 15 residues. CDR1 is LGHNT and CDR2 is FRNRAP in the germline V gene. CDR3 residues: CASGLWLAGINEQYF. CDR3 DNA: TGTGCTAGTGGTTTGTGGCTAGCGGGAATCAACGAGCAGTACTTC.